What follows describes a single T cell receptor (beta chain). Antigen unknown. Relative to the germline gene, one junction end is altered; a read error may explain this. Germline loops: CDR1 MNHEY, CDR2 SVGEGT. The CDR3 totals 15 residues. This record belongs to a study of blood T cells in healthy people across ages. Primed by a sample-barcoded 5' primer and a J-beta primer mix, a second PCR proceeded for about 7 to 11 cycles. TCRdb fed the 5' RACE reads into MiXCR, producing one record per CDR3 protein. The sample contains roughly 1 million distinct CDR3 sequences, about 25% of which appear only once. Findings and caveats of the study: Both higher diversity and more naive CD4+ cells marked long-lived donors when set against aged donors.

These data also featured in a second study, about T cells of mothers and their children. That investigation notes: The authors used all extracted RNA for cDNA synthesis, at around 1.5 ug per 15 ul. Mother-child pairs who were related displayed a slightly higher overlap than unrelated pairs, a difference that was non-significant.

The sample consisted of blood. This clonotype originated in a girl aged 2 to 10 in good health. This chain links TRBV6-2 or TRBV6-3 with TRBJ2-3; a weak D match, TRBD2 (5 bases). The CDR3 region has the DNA TGTGTCAGCAGAACCGAGGGCCCGTTGGTAGATACGCAGTATTTT. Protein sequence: CVSRTEGPLVDTQYF.